The 30 T cell receptor beta chains given below trace back to one sample, sequenced in a study of T cells in Graves' hyperthyroidism and ophthalmopathy. Amplified TCR beta CDR3 regions derived from RNA transcripts. Primed by the HTBI set, a first-round RT-PCR was run on the TCR CDR3. TCRdb re-called the multiplex PCR reads through MiXCR, storing one row per CDR3 protein. In the table there are 400,000 or so distinct CDR3 sequences, around 15% of which are singletons. The specimen sequenced was blood. The receptors here all came from a man in his forties or fifties with Graves' ophthalmopathy.

In this sample, this clonotype turned up many times. The rearrangement links TRBV5-8 to TRBJ2-7; a weak D match, TRBD2 (5 bases). The CDR3 runs 16 residues. Trimming shortened V by 5 bases and J by 3 bases, and 21 bases separated the two germline ends. Germline CDR1 is SGHTS and CDR2 is YDEGEE. The CDR3 is CASSGRHGFRGYEQYF. The DNA for the CDR3 is TGTGCCAGCAGTGGACGACACGGGTTCCGGGGCTACGAGCAGTACTTC.

This clonotype was observed at least ten times. The chain is built from TRBV6-1 and TRBJ2-7, with D unresolved. CDR1 is MNHNS and CDR2 is SASEGT in the germline V gene. Trimming took off 2 bases at V and 2 bases at J, with 13 bases between the two ends. CDR3 size: 15 residues. CDR3 protein: CASSESPGVTYEQYF. CDR3 nucleotide sequence: TGTGCCAGCAGTGAATCGCCAGGCGTTACCTACGAGCAGTACTTC.

Many counts were recorded for this clonotype. The chain employs TRBV11-1 and TRBJ2-7; D may correspond to TRBD1 or TRBD2 (5 bases each). V shed 1 base and J shed 3 bases, with 13 bases lying between them. The CDR3 has 15 residues. Germline CDR1 is SGHAT and CDR2 is FQDESV (reference sequence). In DNA form, the CDR3 reads TGTGCCAGCAGCTTAGAGGGGACGGTAAGCTACGAGCAGTACTTC. It codes for CASSLEGTVSYEQYF.

This clonotype was seen ten or more times. The chain employs TRBV2 and TRBJ1-2; unclear D gene. The V gene lost 2 bases and the J gene lost 4 bases, with 17 bases spanning the gap. Germline V gives CDR1 SNHLY, CDR2 FYNNEI. The CDR3 length is 16 residues. CDR3 nucleotide sequence: TGTGCCAGCAGTGAATCTAAGACGGAAGGATTCTATGGCTACACCTTC. This translates into CASSESKTEGFYGYTF.

This chain joins TRBV27 and TRBJ1-4; no reliable D call. CDR1 and CDR2 (germline): MNHEY, SMNVEV (reference sequence). The CDR3 loop spans 15 amino acids. Trimming removed 0 bases at V and 5 bases at J, with 10 bases between. The CDR3 nucleotides are TGTGCCAGCAGTTTATCGAACACGGAAAATGAAAAACTGTTTTTT. It specifies CASSLSNTENEKLFF. Full variable domain (rest looked up from reference TRBV27 and TRBJ1-4): EAQVTQNPRYLITVTGKKLTVTCSQNMNHEYMSWYRQDPGLGLRQIYYSMNVEVTDKGDVPEGYKVSRKEKRNFPLILESPSPNQTSLYFCASSLSNTENEKLFFGSGTQLSVL.

This clonotype was seen repeatedly, ten times or more. CDR3 nucleotide sequence: TGTGCCAGCAGCCTGCTGAGCTCACCCCTCCACTTT. Its translation is CASSLLSSPLHF. The chain recombines TRBV7-9 with TRBJ1-6; D remains unclear. Trimming pared 5 bases from V and 10 bases from J, leaving 9 bases between. CDR1 SEHNR and CDR2 FQNEAQ come from the germline V gene (reference sequence). There are 12 residues in the CDR3.

CDR3 sequence (DNA): TGTGCCAGCAGTAAACGGGGACGGAACAATGAGCAGTTCTTC. Amino acid sequence: CASSKRGRNNEQFF. This rearrangement joins TRBV25-1 to TRBJ2-1; either TRBD1 or TRBD2 may fit D (5 bases each). CDR1 MGHDK and CDR2 SYGVNS come from the germline V gene. The CDR3 extends over 14 amino acids. V dropped 5 bases and J dropped 5 bases, with 13 bases sitting between them.

This clonotype has more than one count but fewer than ten. The chain carries TRBV5-1 and TRBJ2-6, with D uncertain. Germline lookup yields CDR1 SGHRS and CDR2 YFSETQ. Trimming took 0 bases from V and 0 from J, leaving 10 bases between them. The length of the CDR3 is 17 residues. The CDR3 reads CASSLEVSHSGANVLTF. CDR3 DNA sequence: TGCGCCAGCAGCTTGGAGGTCAGCCACTCTGGGGCCAACGTCCTGACTTTC.

This clonotype showed up many times. The chain has TRBV12-3 or TRBV12-4 and TRBJ2-2; perhaps D is TRBD1 or TRBD2 (7 bases each). The CDR3 runs 15 residues. The V and J ends lost 6 bases and 6 bases respectively, with 17 bases between them. CDR3 DNA sequence: TGTGCCAGCAGCGTCACAGGGGAGGGCCCCGGGGAGCTGTTTTTT. It codes for CASSVTGEGPGELFF.

Details on this clonotype: A much larger clone lies a single base off, so this may be a read error. The chain couples TRBV18 to TRBJ2-1, with D maybe TRBD2 (5 bases). The CDR3 loop spans 14 amino acids. From germline, CDR1 is KGHSH and CDR2 LQKENI. CDR3: CASSPTGTYNKQFF. The CDR3 nucleotides read TGTGCCAGCTCACCGACGGGAACCTACAATAAGCAGTTCTTC.

The sample holds a few counts of this clonotype. As DNA, the CDR3 is TGTGCTAGTGGTTCACAGATCTCTAACTATGGCTACACCTTC. This encodes CASGSQISNYGYTF. The J gene is TRBJ1-2, the V gene TRBV12-5; D remains ambiguous. Per germline, CDR1 LGHNT and CDR2 FRNRAP. The CDR3 has 14 residues. The V gene lost 4 bases and the J gene lost 0 bases, with 9 bases spanning the gap.

The chain links TRBV19 to TRBJ2-1; the match to TRBD2 covers 8 bases. V was clipped by 3 bases and J by 7 bases; unmatched bases: 8. This CDR3 is built from 15 residues. CDR1 and CDR2 (germline): LNHDA, SQIVND (reference sequence). The chain's CDR3 is CASSIPGGPKNEQFF. CDR3 in DNA: TGTGCCAGTAGTATTCCGGGAGGGCCCAAGAATGAGCAGTTCTTC. The variable domain in full, with the rest retrieved from reference TRBV19 and TRBJ2-1, is DGGITQSPKYLFRKEGQNVTLSCEQNLNHDAMYWYRQDPGQGLRLIYYSQIVNDFQKGDIAEGYSVSREKKESFPLTVTSAQKNPTAFYLCASSIPGGPKNEQFFGPGTRLTVL.

The gene calls are TRBV5-1 and TRBJ2-3; 7 bases map to TRBD1. The germline CDR1 and CDR2 sequences are SGHRS and YFSETQ. The CDR3 runs 14 residues. The ends lost 4 bases at V and 5 bases at J; junction bases unmatched: 7. The DNA for the CDR3 is TGCGCCAGCAGCACCCGGACAGGAGGAGATACGCAGTATTTT. Residues: CASSTRTGGDTQYF. Full variable domain (missing parts from reference TRBV5-1 and TRBJ2-3): KAGVTQTPRYLIKTRGQQVTLSCSPISGHRSVSWYQQTPGQGLQFLFEYFSETQRNKGNFPGRFSGRQFSNSRSEMNVSTLELGDSALYLCASSTRTGGDTQYFGPGTRLTVL.

This clonotype came up many times. This rearrangement joins TRBV30 to TRBJ1-5, with a possible D match to TRBD1 (5 bases). The CDR3 has 13 amino acids. V was trimmed by 5 bases and J by 7 bases, leaving 15 bases between them. CDR1 is GTSNPN, CDR2 SVGIG, per germline (reference sequence). Here the CDR3 reads CAWGTGNRQPQHF. In nucleotides, the CDR3 is TGTGCCTGGGGGACCGGGAACAGGCAGCCCCAGCATTTT.

This clonotype came up a few times. V usage is TRBV6-1 and J usage is TRBJ2-2; TRBD1 matches at 11 bases. The germline V gene encodes CDR1 MNHNS and CDR2 SASEGT. The CDR3 has 15 residues. J was trimmed by 6 bases and V by 6 bases; bases with no gene match: 6. The CDR3 DNA sequence: TGTGCCAGCAGAGGACAGGGGGCTGGATCCGGGGAGCTGTTTTTT. Protein product: CASRGQGAGSGELFF.

This clonotype has a handful of counts. This chain joins TRBV29-1 and TRBJ1-2; D is ambiguous. Germline V gene sequence: CDR1 SQVTM, CDR2 ANQGSEA. The V end was cut by 4 bases, the J end by 4 bases, with 7 bases between. This CDR3 is built from 11 residues. In DNA, the CDR3 is TGCAGCGTTGCCCGGGGCTATGGCTACACCTTC. Protein sequence: CSVARGYGYTF.

This clonotype has at least ten counts. DNA of the CDR3: TGTGCCAGCAGTTGGGCAGGGGCCTGGAACACTGAAGCTTTCTTT. It encodes CASSWAGAWNTEAFF. The chain combines TRBV27 with TRBJ1-1; tentative D call: TRBD1 (6 bases). The CDR3 is 15 amino acids. Trimming shortened V by 4 bases and J by 1 base, and 13 bases separated the two germline ends. Germline V gene data show CDR1 as MNHEY and CDR2 as SMNVEV (reference sequence).

Many counts were recorded for this clonotype. The chain employs TRBV18 and TRBJ2-3; D may be TRBD1 (5 bases). This CDR3 is built from 14 residues. Germline V gene data show CDR1 as KGHSH and CDR2 as LQKENI. V was trimmed by 3 bases and J by 6 bases, leaving 13 bases between them. The CDR3 loop reads CASSPPTRVDTQYF. The CDR3 DNA reads as TGTGCCAGCTCACCTCCAACCAGGGTTGATACGCAGTATTTT.

The J gene is TRBJ2-7, the V gene TRBV19; possibly TRBD1 or TRBD2 for D (5 bases each). V was shortened by 7 bases and J by 5 bases, with 18 bases between the two germline ends. CDR3 size: 14 residues. From germline, CDR1 is LNHDA and CDR2 SQIVND (reference sequence). The CDR3, as DNA: TGTGCCAGTATTCAACTAAGAGGGGACCACGAGCAGTACTTC. Translation: CASIQLRGDHEQYF.

The sample holds many counts of this clonotype. V usage is TRBV20-1 and J usage is TRBJ2-3; the D is unclear. This CDR3 contains 17 residues. Germline-derived CDR1 and CDR2 are DFQATT and SNEGSKA (reference sequence). V lost 5 bases and J lost 4, with 25 bases in between. The CDR3 is CSAYINIPGPHPDTQYF. The DNA of the CDR3 is TGCAGTGCTTACATTAATATACCGGGCCCTCACCCAGATACGCAGTATTTT.

This clonotype was seen only a few times. The rearrangement joins TRBV10-2 to TRBJ1-2, with TRBD1 matching over 7 bases. The germline gives CDR1 WSHSY, CDR2 SAAADI. The CDR3 runs 14 residues. The V segment lost 6 bases and the J segment 8 bases; nucleotides outside the gene matches: 12. The CDR3 DNA follows: TGCGCCAGCAGGATCGGACAGGCGGCTGGGGGCTACACCTTC. Translation: CASRIGQAAGGYTF.

This clonotype was observed at least ten times. In DNA, the CDR3 is TGTGCCAGCAGCGTAGACGCGGGAGGTTTCAACGAGCAGTACTTC. Its protein product is CASSVDAGGFNEQYF. This rearrangement joins TRBV9 to TRBJ2-7; 8 positions match TRBD2. Looked up from germline, CDR1 is SGDLS and CDR2 is YYNGEE. V lost 0 bases, J lost 5 bases, and 7 bases stayed unmatched. The CDR3 loop spans 15 amino acids.

The chain has TRBV12-3 or TRBV12-4 and TRBJ1-5; D gene uncertain. V shed 3 bases and J shed 9 bases, with 12 bases lying between them. The CDR3 spans 13 residues. The CDR3 DNA sequence: TGTGCCAGCAGTTTTTCCCAGGCCGGGCCCCAGCATTTT. It is translated as CASSFSQAGPQHF.

To note about this clonotype: A much larger clone sits a single nucleotide away, making a read error possible. This chain uses TRBV7-2 with TRBJ1-1; 7 bases match TRBD1. CDR3 length: 13 amino acids. Germline-derived CDR1 and CDR2 are SGHTA and FQGNSA. DNA for the CDR3: TGTGCCAACAGCTTGACAGGGAGCACTGAAGCTTTCTTT. Its translation: CANSLTGSTEAFF.

The V and J genes are TRBV12-5 and TRBJ1-2, with TRBD1 matching over 10 bases. The length of the CDR3 is 14 residues. The ends lost 6 bases at V and 4 bases at J; junction bases unmatched: 5. Germline V CDR1 and CDR2: LGHNT, FRNRAP. CDR3 in amino acids: CASGRDRGIYGYTF. The CDR3 DNA is TGTGCTAGTGGGCGGGACAGGGGCATCTATGGCTACACCTTC.

This clonotype was found many times. The chain employs TRBV12-3 or TRBV12-4 and TRBJ2-4; the match to TRBD2 covers 11 bases. Trimming cost V 5 bases and J 0 bases; bases outside gene matches: 6. CDR3 length equals 17 residues. The CDR3 DNA reads TGTGCCAGCAGTATGGGACTAGCGGAACTAGCCAAAAACATTCAGTACTTC. It codes for CASSMGLAELAKNIQYF.

CDR3 sequence (DNA): TGCAGCGTCGGTACAGGGGGTAGTTCACCCCTCCACTTT. Residues: CSVGTGGSSPLHF. The V gene is TRBV29-1, the J gene TRBJ1-6; 8 bases fit TRBD1. Trimming removed 6 bases from V and 9 bases from J; junction bases left unmatched: 7. Per the germline V gene, CDR1 is SQVTM and CDR2 is ANQGSEA. CDR3 size: 13 residues.

This clonotype was counted ten times or more. The V and J genes are TRBV11-2 and TRBJ2-5; 14 bases align to TRBD2. Per germline, CDR1 SGHAT and CDR2 FQNNGV. This CDR3 has 18 amino acids. With 0 bases clipped from V and 5 bases from J, the junction kept 8 bases outside the gene matches. The DNA of the CDR3 is TGTGCCAGCAGCTTAGAGGATTGGACTAGCGGGAGGAGGGAGACCCAGTACTTC. Protein sequence: CASSLEDWTSGRRETQYF.

This clonotype was picked up many times. The rearrangement uses TRBV27 and TRBJ2-1; TRBD1 matches at 11 bases. There are 17 residues in the CDR3. Trimming at V came to 8 bases and at J to 1 base, leaving 10 bases not matched to a gene. Looked up from germline, CDR1 is MNHEY and CDR2 is SMNVEV (reference sequence). CDR3 loop: CASRGTGGDISYNEQFF. CDR3 DNA sequence: TGTGCCAGCCGTGGGACAGGGGGTGATATATCCTACAATGAGCAGTTCTTC.

To note about this clonotype: The junction departs from the called germline gene at one end, perhaps through a read error. The chain combines TRBV6-5 with TRBJ2-7; 11 bases line up with TRBD2. CDR1 is MNHEY and CDR2 is SVGAGI in the germline V gene. The CDR3 spans 15 residues. CDR3 amino acids: CASNYTSGSTYEQYF. The DNA for the CDR3 is TGTGCCAGCAATTACACTAGCGGGAGTACTTACGAGCAGTACTTC.